Listed below are T cell receptor beta chains from one sample, sequenced in a study of blood T cells in healthy people across ages. TCRdb re-called the 5' RACE reads through MiXCR, storing one row per CDR3 protein. The repertoire holds roughly 2 million distinct CDR3 sequences, with 40% to 55% as singletons. The source material was blood. The receptor set was obtained from a woman aged 40 to 49 in good health. Each CDR3 is given with its conserved first and last residue. A D gene is named only where the DNA matches it firmly. Rows give clone size only sometimes, using once, few, many, or a class for an expanded clone.

D gene	V gene	J gene	clone size	CDR3 DNA	CDR3 protein
TRBD1	TRBV12-3/TRBV12-4	TRBJ1-5	-	TGTGCCAGCAGTTTAAGACAGGGGATGGGGGGCAATCAGCCCCAGCATTTT	CASSLRQGMGGNQPQHF
-	TRBV6-2/TRBV6-3	TRBJ2-6	many	TGTGCCAGCAGCTACAGGGTCTCTGGGGCCAACGTCCTGACTTTC	CASSYRVSGANVLTF
-	TRBV15	TRBJ2-7	-	TGTGCCACCAGCAGAGAGAGGACTGCCTACGAGCAGTACTTC	CATSRERTAYEQYF
-	TRBV7-2	TRBJ2-7	-	TGTGCCAGCAGCCCCCGGGCCTCATTCTCCTACGAGCAGTACTTC	CASSPRASFSYEQYF
-	TRBV6-5	TRBJ2-5	-	TGTGCCACCTACCCCGGGGGCCTAGCGGTAAAAGAGACCCAGTACTTC	CATYPGGLAVKETQYF
TRBD1	TRBV11-2	TRBJ1-2	-	TGTGCCAGCAGCTTAACTACAGGGGGCTTGGTCTATGGCTACACCTTC	CASSLTTGGLVYGYTF
-	TRBV6-5	TRBJ2-7	-	TGTGCCAGCAGTTATAATGACTACGAGCAGTACTTC	CASSYNDYEQYF
-	TRBV7-2	TRBJ1-2	-	TGTGCCAGCAGAGGTCCCGGACTAAACTATGGCTACACCTTC	CASRGPGLNYGYTF
TRBD1	TRBV5-1	TRBJ2-3	-	TGCGCCAGCAGCTTAACCGGGACAGGCCAAACCAGCACAGATACGCAGTATTTT	CASSLTGTGQTSTDTQYF
TRBD2	TRBV5-8	TRBJ2-3	-	TGTGCCAGCAGCTTGGGGGAGGGGCGCAGTGGAGATACGCGGTATTTT	CASSLGEGRSGDTRYF
-	TRBV4-3	TRBJ2-5	-	TGCGCCAGCAGCCAAGATGTAAGCGGACTATCGGAGACCCAGTACTTC	CASSQDVSGLSETQYF
TRBD1	TRBV4-3	TRBJ1-2	-	TGCGCCAGCAGCCAAGACTATCGAACAGGGGTGAATAACTATGGCTACACCTTC	CASSQDYRTGVNNYGYTF
TRBD1	TRBV11-3	TRBJ2-5	few	TGTGCCAGCAGGACCGACAGGGGGCGCCGAGAGACCCAGTACTTC	CASRTDRGRRETQYF
-	TRBV9	TRBJ2-7	few	TGTGCCAGCAGCACCCGGGACCGCTCCTACGAGCAGTACTTC	CASSTRDRSYEQYF
-	TRBV20-1	TRBJ2-3	few	TGCAGTGCTACCACAACTAGCACAGATACGCAGTATTTT	CSATTTSTDTQYF
TRBD1	TRBV5-1	TRBJ2-7	once	TGCGCCAGCAGCTGGGCAGGGGGCCCCGCCTACGAGCAGTACTTC	CASSWAGGPAYEQYF
-	TRBV20-1	TRBJ1-5	-	TGCAGTGCTAGCCCCGGGGGCGCAACCAATCAGCCCCAGCATTTT	CSASPGGATNQPQHF
TRBD1	TRBV4-2	TRBJ1-2	-	TGTGCCAGCAGCCCAATTGGACAGGGCTATGGCTACACCTTC	CASSPIGQGYGYTF
-	TRBV20-1	TRBJ1-2	few	TGCAGTGCTAGCCCGGGTGACTATGGCTACACCTTC	CSASPGDYGYTF
-	TRBV10-2	TRBJ2-7	-	TGCGCCAGCAGGGACTCCGGGGTCAACGAGCAGTACTTC	CASRDSGVNEQYF
TRBD2	TRBV28	TRBJ2-1	-	TGTGCCAGCAGCACGGCGGGGGGGTACAATGAGCAGTTCTTC	CASSTAGGYNEQFF
TRBD2	TRBV5-1	TRBJ2-5	many	TGCGCCAGCAGCTTGGCCAGCGGGGAAGAGACCCAGTACTTC	CASSLASGEETQYF
-	TRBV4-3	TRBJ2-7	few	TGCGCCAGCAGCCAAGGATCAGGGGCAGCCACCTACGAGCAGTACTTC	CASSQGSGAATYEQYF
TRBD1	TRBV29-1	TRBJ2-3	-	TGCAGCGGTGACGGAATCACAGGGGACACAGATACGCAGTATTTT	CSGDGITGDTDTQYF
-	TRBV6-1	TRBJ2-1	-	TGTGCCAGCATCTGGGAGACAGGACCTTACAATGAGCAGTTCTTC	CASIWETGPYNEQFF
-	TRBV20-1	TRBJ2-3	-	TGCAGTGCGCCGGGGGCAAACAGGGGATTCACAGATACGCAGTATTTT	CSAPGANRGFTDTQYF
-	TRBV29-1	TRBJ2-5	-	TGCAGCGTTGAAAGAGGTCCCCGCCAAGAGACCCAGTACTTC	CSVERGPRQETQYF
TRBD2	TRBV24-1	TRBJ2-7	-	TGTGCCACCAGTGATTGGACTAGCAGCAATGAGCAGTACTTC	CATSDWTSSNEQYF
TRBD2	TRBV5-1	TRBJ2-7	-	TGCGCCAGCAGCATTAGCGGGTTAGTCAACGAGCAGTACTTC	CASSISGLVNEQYF
TRBD2	TRBV12-3/TRBV12-4	TRBJ2-5	-	TGTGCCAGCAGTTCTAGCGGGGGGGTAAATGAGCAGTACTTC	CASSSSGGVNEQYF
TRBD2	TRBV7-9	TRBJ2-1	-	TGTGCCAGCAGCCTCACCGGGACTAGCGGGGTGAGCTCCTACAATGAGCAGTTCTTC	CASSLTGTSGVSSYNEQFF
TRBD1	TRBV28	TRBJ1-2	-	TGTGCCAGCAGTTGGACACCGGACAGGGGCTATGGCTACACCTTC	CASSWTPDRGYGYTF
TRBD1	TRBV28	TRBJ2-7	many	TGTGCCAGCAGCGTCCGGGACAGGGCCTACGAGCAGTACTTC	CASSVRDRAYEQYF
-	TRBV2	TRBJ2-7	-	TGTGCCAGCAGTGATCTCCAGGTATTATCCTACGAGCAGTACTTC	CASSDLQVLSYEQYF
-	TRBV6-1	TRBJ2-5	few	TGTGCCAGCAGTGAAGCGCTTGGGACACAAGAGACCCAGTACTTC	CASSEALGTQETQYF
-	TRBV5-1	TRBJ2-7	-	TGCGCCAGCAGCTTGGTGGGGGGAGTAGTGTACGAGCAGTACTTC	CASSLVGGVVYEQYF
-	TRBV7-9	TRBJ2-7	-	TGTGCCAGCAGCGTACCGGGGGAGACCTACGAGCAGTACTTC	CASSVPGETYEQYF
-	TRBV29-1	TRBJ2-7	-	TGCAGCGTTCATAAGGGAGCCTACGAGCAGTACTTC	CSVHKGAYEQYF
-	TRBV12-3/TRBV12-4	TRBJ1-2	few	TGTGCCAGCAGTTTAGCGACCCAACGGGTCCCTAACTATGGCTACACCTTC	CASSLATQRVPNYGYTF
TRBD1	TRBV27	TRBJ2-3	-	TGTGCCAGCAGTTCTTCCTATCCCGGGACAGGGTTGAGGTGGACGCAGTATTTT	CASSSSYPGTGLRWTQYF
-	TRBV3-1	TRBJ2-7	-	TGTGCCAGCAGCCACCATTCTACAGCGGACTACGAGCAGTACTTC	CASSHHSTADYEQYF
-	TRBV11-2	TRBJ2-3	-	TGTGCCAGGACACGGGATACGCAGTATTTT	CARTRDTQYF
-	TRBV6-5	TRBJ1-5	-	TGTGCCAGCAGCCCTCGGCGCGGTAGCAATCAGCCCCAGCATTTT	CASSPRRGSNQPQHF
-	TRBV20-1	TRBJ1-2	-	TGCAGTGCCCGTCTCCGGGACGAATATGGCTACACCTTC	CSARLRDEYGYTF
-	TRBV20-1	TRBJ2-7	once	TGCAGTGCCGGCCGGGACGGTCTCTACGAGCAGTACTTC	CSAGRDGLYEQYF
TRBD2	TRBV24-1	TRBJ2-1	-	TGTACCACCAGTGACCCACTAGCGGGGGGGCCCTACAATGAGCAGTTCTTC	CTTSDPLAGGPYNEQFF
-	TRBV25-1	TRBJ1-4	-	TGCGCCAGCAGCAGGGGCGAGCAGAATGAAAAACTGTTTTTT	CASSRGEQNEKLFF
TRBD1	TRBV6-2/TRBV6-3	TRBJ2-3	-	TGTGCCAGCAGGAATACAGGGGCCCAGACAGATACGCAGTATTTT	CASRNTGAQTDTQYF
-	TRBV6-2/TRBV6-3	TRBJ2-1	-	TGTGCCAGCAGGGGAAATGAAAATGAGCAGTTCTTC	CASRGNENEQFF
-	TRBV5-1	TRBJ2-7	-	TGCGCCAGCAGCTTGAAGGGTCACCACTACGAGCAGTACTTC	CASSLKGHHYEQYF
TRBD1	TRBV5-1	TRBJ1-1	few	TGCGCCAGCAGCGTAACGGGACAGGGGGGTCTTTACACTGAAGCTTTCTTT	CASSVTGQGGLYTEAFF
-	TRBV10-3	TRBJ2-7	-	TGTGCCATCAGTGAGTCGATAGGGACCTACGAGCAGTACTTC	CAISESIGTYEQYF
-	TRBV4-1	TRBJ2-5	-	TGCGCCAGCAGCTCCCGGTCCGAGGGGACCCAGTACTTC	CASSSRSEGTQYF
TRBD1	TRBV6-5	TRBJ2-7	many	TGTGCCAGCAGACCCGGGACAGGGAGCTCCTACGAGCAGTACTTC	CASRPGTGSSYEQYF
-	TRBV10-3	TRBJ1-1	-	TGTGCCATCAGTGAGTCAGGGGGGGCCACTGAAGCTTTCTTT	CAISESGGATEAFF